This record covers a single T cell receptor (beta chain). The antigen remains undetermined. The data stem from a study of cytomegalovirus exposure and HLA in healthy donors. Findings and limits, study-wide: Later analysis reportedly placed an Asian-associated ancestry cluster below the roughly 700-donor mean in N-insertions. In a later analysis, specific HLA alleles were associated with 15,000 or so TCR beta sequences at a 0.05 false discovery rate. Researchers reported in a later analysis that a missense DCLRE1C variant was tied to TCR beta V- and J-gene trimming. By a later analysis, the bulk of CMV-associated TCR beta chains appeared HLA-restricted.

Trimming removed 0 bases from V and 4 bases from J, with 12 bases in between. Germline assignment: CDR1 LNHDA and CDR2 SQIVND (reference sequence). CDR3 length: 15 amino acids. Primers for the PCR totalled 60 Vbeta and 13 Jbeta. Sequenced by immunoSEQ multiplex PCR; TCRdb stores in-frame clones only, minus some. This sample has approximately 89,000 clones; 69% occur once, and the top ten carry 1.2%. The sequenced material came from PBMCs. The source of this sequence is a female donor in good health and CMV-seronegative. The chain links TRBV19 to TRBJ1-2; the D is unclear. In DNA, the CDR3 is TGTGCCAGTAGTATAGATCTGCGGCAGTCCTATGGCTACACCTTC. Translating gives CASSIDLRQSYGYTF.